A single sample is the source of the 32 T cell receptor beta chains below, sequenced in a study of glioma-infiltrating T cells. Using RNA template, CDR3s of TCR alpha and beta were amplified with iRepertoire arm-PCR. From the multiplex PCR reads, TCRdb called clonotypes with MiXCR, one entry per CDR3 protein. The table lists 100,000 to 150,000 distinct CDR3 sequences, around 25% of them singletons. Sequencing was done on a sample of glioma tissue, nonneoplastic brain tissue, or PBMCs (not recorded which). Every receptor here comes from a human donor with low-grade glioma or glioblastoma, undergoing nonglioma brain surgery, or in good health (not recorded which).

The rearrangement uses TRBV5-1 and TRBJ2-3; unclear D gene. V gave up 4 bases and J gave up 2 bases, with 5 bases separating them. Germline CDR1 SGHRS, CDR2 YFSETQ. The CDR3 length is 12 residues. CDR3 DNA sequence: TGCGCCAGCAGCGCAGACACAGATACGCAGTATTTT. Translation gives CASSADTDTQYF.

This clonotype was detected ten times or more. The CDR3: CATSDVENTEAFF. CDR3 sequence (DNA): TGTGCCACCAGTGATGTGGAGAACACTGAAGCTTTCTTT. This chain joins TRBV24-1 and TRBJ1-1; no reliable D call. Germline loops: CDR1 KGHDR, CDR2 SFDVKD. The CDR3 extends over 13 amino acids. Trimming took 3 bases from V and 1 from J, leaving 5 bases between them.

V and J are TRBV7-9 and TRBJ2-5; D gene unclear. Germline CDR1 reads SEHNR; CDR2 reads FQNEAQ (reference sequence). CDR3 length equals 14 residues. V was cut by 3 bases and J by 2 bases, with 10 bases left in between. The CDR3 region is CASSLDVGQETQYF. In nucleotides, the CDR3 is TGTGCCAGCAGCTTGGATGTCGGACAAGAGACCCAGTACTTC. Full variable domain (outside the CDR3, taken from reference TRBV7-9 and TRBJ2-5): DTGVSQNPRHKITKRGQNVTFRCDPISEHNRLYWYRQTLGQGPEFLTYFQNEAQLEKSRLLSDRFSAERPKGSFSTLEIQRTEQGDSAMYLCASSLDVGQETQYFGPGTRLLVL.

Comment on this clonotype: This may stem from a read error, because a much larger clone lies one nucleotide away. The chain carries TRBV6-2 or TRBV6-3 and TRBJ1-2; TRBD1 agrees at 7 bases. Germline trimming cut 8 bases from V and 0 bases from J; bases unmatched to any gene: 9. The V gene's germline CDR1 is MNHEY and CDR2 SVGEGT. CDR3 length: 15 amino acids. In nucleotides, the CDR3 is TGTGCCAGCGGTTCAACAGGGGAATCTAACTATGGCTACACCTTC. Its protein product is CASGSTGESNYGYTF.

Concerning this clonotype: A much larger clone differs by one base, so this may be a read error. The chain joins TRBV6-5 to TRBJ1-5; D is unclear. Per germline, CDR1 MNHEY and CDR2 SVGAGI. The CDR3 runs to 9 residues. The CDR3 DNA reads TGTGCTGCGGGCTCGCCCCAGCGTTTT. It specifies CAAGSPQRF.

The chain employs TRBV12-5 and TRBJ2-5; tentative D call: TRBD1 (6 bases). This CDR3 is built from 15 residues. Deletions cut 7 bases from V and 2 bases from J, with 17 bases between. Germline CDR1 and CDR2: LGHNT and FRNRAP. DNA of the CDR3: TGTGCTAGTGCCACCGGACAGACCGGGCAAGAGACCCAGTACTTC. Translated: CASATGQTGQETQYF.

Worth noting for this clonotype: Possible read error: a much larger clone is one base away. Since the CDR3 does not end with the conserved phenylalanine or tryptophan, this likely comes from a read error. The rearrangement joins TRBV24-1 to TRBJ2-2; D is unresolved. This CDR3 region has 15 residues. Per germline, CDR1 KGHDR and CDR2 SFDVKD. Trimming shortened V by 4 bases and J by 0 bases, and 8 bases separated the two germline ends. The CDR3 region is CATSDSGPNTGELFL. The DNA for the CDR3 is TGTGCCACCAGTGACTCCGGACCGAACACCGGGGAGCTGTTTCTT.

V usage is TRBV14 and J usage is TRBJ1-2; D is uncertain. Trimming left V 5 bases short and J 7 bases short, with 14 bases between. The germline CDR1 and CDR2 sequences are SGHDN and FVKESK. The CDR3 contains 13 residues. CDR3 nucleotides: TGTGCCAGCAGCAGAACGTTTTCGGCTGGCTACACCTTC. This codes for CASSRTFSAGYTF.

This clonotype was recorded a few times. The chain combines TRBV28 with TRBJ1-2; 9 bases map to TRBD1. The CDR3 extends over 13 amino acids. With 5 bases clipped from V and 8 bases from J, the junction kept 6 bases outside the gene matches. CDR1 and CDR2 (germline): MDHEN, SYDVKM. CDR3: CASSLDRGYGYTF. CDR3 nucleotides: TGTGCCAGCAGTCTCGACAGGGGGTACGGCTACACCTTC.

The chain joins TRBV4-2 to TRBJ1-3, with TRBD1 matching 8 bases. This CDR3 comprises 14 residues. Per the germline V gene, CDR1 is LGHNA and CDR2 is YNFKEQ. V was clipped by 6 bases and J by 7 bases; unmatched bases: 8. The CDR3 region is CASSPDRGRNTIYF. The DNA of the CDR3 is TGTGCCAGCAGTCCCGACAGGGGCAGGAACACCATATATTTT.

The chain links TRBV28 to TRBJ1-5, with 7 bases fitting TRBD1. The germline V gene encodes CDR1 MDHEN and CDR2 SYDVKM. This CDR3 is built from 15 residues. Trimming at V came to 6 bases and at J to 7 bases, leaving 12 bases not matched to a gene. CDR3 coding DNA: TGTGCCAGCAGCCCCTCCAGGGGGGCGGGACAGCCCCAGCATTTT. Translation: CASSPSRGAGQPQHF.

As for this clonotype: A clone one base away is much larger, so this may be a read error. This chain links TRBV27 with TRBJ1-5; 7 nucleotides align to TRBD1. Trimming at V came to 6 bases and at J to 7 bases, leaving 6 bases not matched to a gene. Germline assignment: CDR1 MNHEY and CDR2 SMNVEV (reference sequence). The CDR3 has 13 residues. The CDR3 spells CASRQTGFQPQHF. Here the CDR3 DNA reads TGTGCCAGCAGGCAGACAGGGTTCCAGCCCCAGCATTTT.

The V and J genes are TRBV19 and TRBJ2-2, with TRBD1 identical over 7 bases. Per the germline V gene, CDR1 is LNHDA and CDR2 is SQIVND (reference sequence). V dropped 4 bases and J dropped 5; count of bases not matched to a gene: 7. This CDR3 has 15 amino acids. The CDR3 nucleotides read TGTGCCAGTAGTAGTACAGGGGATGGGACCGGGGAGCTGTTTTTT. It is translated as CASSSTGDGTGELFF.

CDR3 in DNA: TGCGCCAGCAGCCGCCGGGGGGAAGCCCAAGAGACCCAGTACTTC. Its protein is CASSRRGEAQETQYF. This chain joins TRBV5-1 and TRBJ2-5, with 7 bases lining up with TRBD2. CDR1 SGHRS and CDR2 YFSETQ come from the germline V gene. The CDR3 sequence is 15 residues long. V shed 4 bases and J 1 base; nucleotides not matched to a gene: 7.

This clonotype showed up many times. The gene calls are TRBV20-1 and TRBJ1-5, with unresolved D. The CDR3 covers 13 residues. V was trimmed by 4 bases and J by 6 bases, leaving 13 bases between them. Germline V gives CDR1 DFQATT, CDR2 SNEGSKA (reference sequence). CDR3 nucleotides: TGCAGTGCTAACGTTAGGGAAGCTCAGCCCCAGCATTTT. It encodes CSANVREAQPQHF.

The chain is built from TRBV18 and TRBJ1-2; D possibly corresponds to TRBD1 (6 bases). The V gene lost 4 bases and the J gene lost 0 bases, with 12 bases spanning the gap. Germline loops: CDR1 KGHSH, CDR2 LQKENI. The CDR3 is 15 amino acids. The CDR3 spells CASSLRGAANYGYTF. DNA for the CDR3: TGTGCCAGCTCACTCCGGGGGGCAGCTAACTATGGCTACACCTTC.

The chain carries TRBV6-5 and TRBJ2-6, with TRBD1 as a possible D gene (6 bases). There are 17 residues in the CDR3. Trimming stripped 6 bases from V and 1 base from J, with 16 bases between. The germline gives CDR1 MNHEY, CDR2 SVGAGI. The CDR3 protein is CASRIRDTQSGANVLTF. The CDR3 nucleotides read TGTGCCAGCAGGATAAGGGACACCCAGTCTGGGGCCAACGTCCTGACTTTC.

This clonotype was seen a few times. The chain has TRBV6-1 and TRBJ2-1, with TRBD1 matching 8 bases. Germline-derived CDR1 and CDR2 are MNHNS and SASEGT. V shed 5 bases, J shed 5 bases, and the junction held 8 bases outside the gene matches. The CDR3 has 15 residues. The CDR3 DNA follows: TGTGCCAGCAGTAGAGACAGGGGCCCTAACAATGAGCAGTTCTTC. It encodes CASSRDRGPNNEQFF.

There are a few counts of this clonotype. The J gene is TRBJ2-1, the V gene TRBV5-1; D gene unclear. Germline V gives CDR1 SGHRS, CDR2 YFSETQ. V gave up 1 base and J gave up 6 bases, with 11 bases separating them. CDR3 size: 14 residues. The CDR3 sequence is CASSLYIGSNEQFF. For the CDR3, the DNA is TGCGCCAGCAGCTTGTACATTGGAAGCAATGAGCAGTTCTTC. Full variable domain (missing parts from reference TRBV5-1 and TRBJ2-1): KAGVTQTPRYLIKTRGQQVTLSCSPISGHRSVSWYQQTPGQGLQFLFEYFSETQRNKGNFPGRFSGRQFSNSRSEMNVSTLELGDSALYLCASSLYIGSNEQFFGPGTRLTVL.

This clonotype has at least ten counts. The J gene is TRBJ1-1, the V gene TRBV15; a weak D match, TRBD1 (5 bases). The V end was cut by 1 base, the J end by 3 bases, with 9 bases between. This CDR3 has 14 amino acids. Germline-derived CDR1 and CDR2 are LNHNV and YYDKDF (reference sequence). The CDR3 is CATSRATRDTEAFF. As DNA, the CDR3 is TGTGCCACCAGCAGAGCGACCAGGGACACTGAAGCTTTCTTT. The full variable domain, rest sourced from reference TRBV15 and TRBJ1-1, is DAMVIQNPRYQVTQFGKPVTLSCSQTLNHNVMYWYQQKSSQAPKLLFHYYDKDFNNEADTPDNFQSRRPNTSFCFLDIRSPGLGDTAMYLCATSRATRDTEAFFGQGTRLTVV.

This clonotype was recorded many times. The gene calls are TRBV20-1 and TRBJ2-3; 10 bases agree with TRBD2. Germline V gives CDR1 DFQATT, CDR2 SNEGSKA (reference sequence). Unmatched junction bases numbered 5, after V lost 6 bases and J lost 2 bases. This CDR3 is built from 14 residues. CDR3 DNA: TGCAGTGCCCCGACTAGCGGGTCCACAGATACGCAGTATTTT. This encodes CSAPTSGSTDTQYF.

For this clonotype: The junction and the germline gene differ at one end; a read error may be behind it. This chain uses TRBV28 with TRBJ2-3; perhaps D is TRBD1 or TRBD2 (6 bases each). The CDR3 has 17 amino acids. Germline CDR1 is MDHEN and CDR2 is SYDVKM. The CDR3: CAISEFGGRDPTDTQYF. CDR3 sequence (DNA): TGTGCCATCAGTGAGTTCGGGGGCAGGGACCCCACAGATACGCAGTATTTT. Filled out from reference TRBV28 and TRBJ2-3, the complete variable domain reads DVKVTQSSRYLVKRTGEKVFLECVQDMDHENMFWYRQDPGLGLRLIYFSYDVKMKEKGDIPEGYSVSREKKERFSLILESASTNQTSMYLCAISEFGGRDPTDTQYFGPGTRLTVL.

This clonotype has more than one count but fewer than ten. V gene TRBV10-3 combines with J gene TRBJ2-1, with D unresolved. The CDR3 length is 13 residues. CDR1 and CDR2 from the germline V gene are ENHRY and SYGVKD. Trimming shortened V by 11 bases and J by 4 bases, and 15 bases separated the two germline ends. The CDR3 DNA reads as TGTGCCTCGGGCGCAGACACTTACAATGAGCAGTTCTTC. It yields the protein CASGADTYNEQFF.

The V and J genes are TRBV3-1 and TRBJ2-3; D is possibly TRBD1 (6 bases). CDR1 and CDR2 from the germline V gene are LGHDT and YNNKEL (reference sequence). This CDR3 is 13 amino acids long. V was shortened by 4 bases and J by 7 bases, with 12 bases between the two germline ends. The CDR3 region is CASSPPGEYTQYF. The DNA for the CDR3 is TGTGCCAGCAGCCCACCAGGGGAATATACGCAGTATTTT.

In the case of this clonotype: A much more abundant neighbour one base away suggests this may be a read error. V and J are TRBV28 and TRBJ1-1; unclear D gene. The CDR3 is made up of 12 amino acids. Per germline, CDR1 MDHEN and CDR2 SYDVKM. The CDR3 sequence is CTTGVMNTEAFF. CDR3 DNA sequence: TGTACCACCGGGGTTATGAACACTGAAGCTTTCTTT.

In this sample, this clonotype turned up many times. This sequence joins TRBV27 and TRBJ1-1; a weak D match, TRBD1 (5 bases). The V and J ends lost 6 bases and 4 bases respectively, with 15 bases between them. CDR3 length: 14 amino acids. CDR1 and CDR2 from the germline V gene are MNHEY and SMNVEV (reference sequence). For the CDR3, the DNA is TGTGCCAGCAGCGCCAGAAGGGGAAGCACTGAAGCTTTCTTT. Translating gives CASSARRGSTEAFF.

This clonotype turned up a few times. The gene calls are TRBV24-1 and TRBJ2-3; a weak D match, TRBD2 (7 bases). Germline lookup yields CDR1 KGHDR and CDR2 SFDVKD. This CDR3 spans 14 amino acids. The V end lost 7 bases, the J end lost 1 base, and 11 bases lay between the germline ends. The CDR3 region is CATRRGGRTDTQYF. DNA of the CDR3: TGTGCCACCAGGAGGGGGGGGCGCACAGATACGCAGTATTTT.

This clonotype was recorded once. CDR3 sequence reads: CASTPTGSSNYGYTV. Written as DNA, the CDR3 is TGTGCCAGCACCCCTACGGGGAGCTCTAACTATGGCTACACCGTC. This chain connects TRBV6-6 to TRBJ2-7, with D tentatively TRBD2 (5 bases). The CDR3 runs to 15 residues. The V gene's germline CDR1 is MNHNY and CDR2 SVGAGI (reference sequence).

Points on this clonotype: The junction shows a germline mismatch at one end, possibly a read error. The chain has TRBV20-1 and TRBJ2-3, with 7 bases aligning to TRBD2. CDR3 length: 14 amino acids. Germline CDR1 DFQATT, CDR2 SNEGSKA (reference sequence). The CDR3 reads CGASASGSTDTQYF. As DNA, the CDR3 is TGCGGTGCTTCCGCTAGCGGATCCACAGATACGCAGTATTTT.

This clonotype was picked up many times. V gene TRBV6-1 combines with J gene TRBJ2-1; perhaps TRBD2 as D (6 bases). The V end lost 3 bases, the J end lost 7 bases, and 10 bases lay between the germline ends. The CDR3 is 13 amino acids. Germline CDR1 MNHNS, CDR2 SASEGT. CDR3 sequence reads: CASSDGGWNEQFF. DNA of the CDR3: TGTGCCAGCAGTGACGGGGGTTGGAATGAGCAGTTCTTC.

The V and J genes are TRBV2 and TRBJ2-2; D gene uncertain. The CDR3 is 12 residues long. Germline V lookup: CDR1 SNHLY, CDR2 FYNNEI. The germline V and J ends were trimmed by 3 bases and 11 bases, with 10 bases remaining between them. This CDR3 reads CASSENTEELFF. CDR3 in DNA: TGTGCCAGCAGTGAGAACACCGAAGAGCTGTTTTTT.

The table lists this clonotype with a few counts. The chain joins TRBV7-8 to TRBJ1-6, with TRBD1 as a possible D gene (5 bases). Trimming removed 5 bases from V and 3 bases from J, with 11 bases in between. The germline gives CDR1 SGHVS, CDR2 FQNEAQ. The CDR3 has 15 residues. DNA of the CDR3: TGTGCCAGCAGCCCGAGGGGCAACTATAATTCACCCCTCCACTTT. As protein: CASSPRGNYNSPLHF.